Listed below are T cell receptor beta chains from one sample, sequenced in a study of T cells in Graves' hyperthyroidism and ophthalmopathy. TCRdb re-called the multiplex PCR reads with MiXCR, one entry per CDR3 protein. The table records 490,000 or so distinct CDR3 sequences, just under 20% of them present only once. The sequencing sample was made of blood. The receptors stem from a man in his forties with Graves' ophthalmopathy. The CDR3 runs from the conserved cysteine through the conserved F or W. Fields, in order: CDR3 protein, CDR3 DNA, D gene, J gene, V gene, clone size. D genes are given only for firm matches. Some rows mark clone size as missing; the rest say once, few, many or name a class of expanded clone.

CDR3aa: CASSQAKEPQGSSYEQYF; CDR3nt: TGTGCCAGCAGCCAAGCAAAAGAACCACAGGGTAGCTCCTACGAGCAGTACTTC; d_gene: .; j_gene: TRBJ2-7; v_gene: TRBV7-2; abundance: few
CDR3aa: CASSPGQGGWYEQYF; CDR3nt: TGTGCCAGCAGTCCCGGACAGGGGGGGTGGTACGAGCAGTACTTC; d_gene: TRBD1; j_gene: TRBJ2-7; v_gene: TRBV28; abundance: many
CDR3aa: CSALGGLSTDTQYF; CDR3nt: TGCAGTGCACTGGGCGGGTTATCCACAGATACGCAGTATTTT; d_gene: .; j_gene: TRBJ2-3; v_gene: TRBV20-1; abundance: .
CDR3aa: CSARKGGPSTEAFF; CDR3nt: TGCAGTGCTAGGAAGGGGGGGCCGAGCACTGAAGCTTTCTTT; d_gene: .; j_gene: TRBJ1-1; v_gene: TRBV20-1; abundance: .
CDR3aa: CASSLRGLVNTEAFF; CDR3nt: TGCGCCAGCAGCTTGAGAGGACTAGTGAACACTGAAGCTTTCTTT; d_gene: .; j_gene: TRBJ1-1; v_gene: TRBV5-1; abundance: many
CDR3aa: CASSFSQGTYNEQFF; CDR3nt: TGTGCCAGCAGCTTTTCACAGGGGACATACAATGAGCAGTTCTTC; d_gene: TRBD1; j_gene: TRBJ2-1; v_gene: TRBV7-2; abundance: .
CDR3aa: CSVRHPGAALYGYTF; CDR3nt: TGCAGCGTTCGACACCCCGGGGCAGCTCTCTATGGCTACACCTTC; d_gene: .; j_gene: TRBJ1-2; v_gene: TRBV29-1; abundance: .
CDR3aa: CASSLVGQNNSPLHF; CDR3nt: TGTGCCAGCAGCTTAGTGGGACAGAATAATTCACCCCTCCACTTT; d_gene: TRBD1; j_gene: TRBJ1-6; v_gene: TRBV7-2; abundance: .
CDR3aa: CASRGGEAATNEKLFF; CDR3nt: TGCGCCAGCAGAGGCGGTGAGGCAGCAACTAATGAAAAACTGTTTTTT; d_gene: .; j_gene: TRBJ1-4; v_gene: TRBV5-1; abundance: .
CDR3aa: CASSSSTGAAYGYTF; CDR3nt: TGTGCCAGCAGCTCTTCGACAGGGGCGGCCTATGGCTACACCTTC; d_gene: TRBD1; j_gene: TRBJ1-2; v_gene: TRBV5-6; abundance: .
CDR3aa: CASSEVATDEQFF; CDR3nt: TGTGCCAGCAGTGAAGTGGCGACGGATGAGCAGTTCTTC; d_gene: .; j_gene: TRBJ2-1; v_gene: TRBV2; abundance: many
CDR3aa: CSAWTSGSVTDTQYF; CDR3nt: TGCAGTGCTTGGACTAGCGGGAGTGTAACAGATACGCAGTATTTT; d_gene: TRBD2; j_gene: TRBJ2-3; v_gene: TRBV20-1; abundance: many
CDR3aa: CATSGEGRGYGYTF; CDR3nt: TGTGCCACCTCAGGGGAGGGAAGAGGCTACGGCTACACCTTC; d_gene: .; j_gene: TRBJ1-2; v_gene: TRBV2; abundance: many
CDR3aa: CASSPTRSETQYF; CDR3nt: TGCGCCAGCAGCCCCACCCGTTCTGAGACCCAGTACTTC; d_gene: .; j_gene: TRBJ2-5; v_gene: TRBV4-1; abundance: .
CDR3aa: CASSLGGSGRTGQETQYF; CDR3nt: TGCGCCAGCAGCTTGGGTGGTAGCGGGAGAACGGGTCAAGAGACCCAGTACTTC; d_gene: TRBD2; j_gene: TRBJ2-5; v_gene: TRBV5-1; abundance: .
CDR3aa: CASSLTVGLGSPLHF; CDR3nt: TGTGCCAGCAGCCTAACAGTGGGGCTGGGTTCACCCCTCCACTTT; d_gene: .; j_gene: TRBJ1-6; v_gene: TRBV6-1; abundance: few
CDR3aa: CASSTQLGGRYNEQFF; CDR3nt: TGTGCCAGTAGTACCCAGTTGGGGGGACGTTACAATGAGCAGTTCTTC; d_gene: .; j_gene: TRBJ2-1; v_gene: TRBV19; abundance: few
CDR3aa: CASSPRTWAGELFF; CDR3nt: TGTGCCAGCAGCCCCAGGACTTGGGCCGGGGAGCTGTTTTTT; d_gene: .; j_gene: TRBJ2-2; v_gene: TRBV7-3; abundance: many
CDR3aa: CASCGTSGNEQFF; CDR3nt: TGTGCCAGCTGTGGGACTAGCGGAAATGAGCAGTTCTTC; d_gene: TRBD2; j_gene: TRBJ2-1; v_gene: TRBV2; abundance: few
CDR3aa: CASSFYGKPYNEQFF; CDR3nt: TGTGCCAGCAGTTTCTACGGTAAGCCGTACAATGAGCAGTTCTTC; d_gene: .; j_gene: TRBJ2-1; v_gene: TRBV28; abundance: many
CDR3aa: CASSPDPNVGELFF; CDR3nt: TGTGCCAGCAGCCCAGACCCTAATGTCGGGGAGCTGTTTTTT; d_gene: .; j_gene: TRBJ2-2; v_gene: TRBV14; abundance: .
CDR3aa: CASSSDRSGSGNTIYF; CDR3nt: TGCGCCAGCAGCTCCGACCGCTCCGGCTCTGGAAACACCATATATTTT; d_gene: .; j_gene: TRBJ1-3; v_gene: TRBV5-1; abundance: few
CDR3aa: CASSLELAGPYEQYF; CDR3nt: TGTGCCAGCAGCTTAGAACTAGCGGGTCCCTACGAGCAGTACTTC; d_gene: TRBD2; j_gene: TRBJ2-7; v_gene: TRBV11-1; abundance: many
CDR3aa: CASSLKGQGTGNTIYF; CDR3nt: TGCGCCAGCAGCTTGAAGGGACAGGGGACTGGAAACACCATATATTTT; d_gene: TRBD1; j_gene: TRBJ1-3; v_gene: TRBV5-1; abundance: few
CDR3aa: CAIKTGESNQPQHF; CDR3nt: TGTGCCATAAAGACAGGGGAATCCAATCAGCCCCAGCATTTT; d_gene: TRBD1; j_gene: TRBJ1-5; v_gene: TRBV6-2/TRBV6-3; abundance: .
CDR3aa: CASSQLETGELFF; CDR3nt: TGTGCCAGCAGCCAATTAGAGACCGGGGAGCTGTTTTTT; d_gene: .; j_gene: TRBJ2-2; v_gene: TRBV12-3/TRBV12-4; abundance: few
CDR3aa: CASALAGVLNEQFF; CDR3nt: TGTGCCAGCGCTTTAGCGGGAGTATTGAATGAGCAGTTCTTC; d_gene: TRBD2; j_gene: TRBJ2-1; v_gene: TRBV7-3; abundance: .
CDR3aa: CASSFQIHYEQYF; CDR3nt: TGTGCCAGCAGCTTTCAGATTCACTACGAGCAGTACTTC; d_gene: .; j_gene: TRBJ2-7; v_gene: TRBV11-1; abundance: few
CDR3aa: CASSLRVGGSTDTQYF; CDR3nt: TGTGCCAGCAGCTTACGAGTTGGGGGTAGCACAGATACGCAGTATTTT; d_gene: .; j_gene: TRBJ2-3; v_gene: TRBV7-3; abundance: many
CDR3aa: CASSLGPLSQPQHF; CDR3nt: TGTGCCAGCAGTTTAGGGCCGCTTAGTCAGCCCCAGCATTTT; d_gene: .; j_gene: TRBJ1-5; v_gene: TRBV28; abundance: few
CDR3aa: CASSEVDRLPYEQYF; CDR3nt: TGTGCCAGCAGTGAAGTGGACAGGCTTCCCTACGAGCAGTACTTC; d_gene: TRBD1; j_gene: TRBJ2-7; v_gene: TRBV25-1; abundance: .
CDR3aa: CASSLDSSTNEKLFF; CDR3nt: TGCGCCAGCAGCTTGGACAGTTCAACTAATGAAAAACTGTTTTTT; d_gene: .; j_gene: TRBJ1-4; v_gene: TRBV5-1; abundance: many
CDR3aa: CASSANRFMNTEAFF; CDR3nt: TGTGCCAGCAGCGCGAACAGGTTCATGAACACTGAAGCTTTCTTT; d_gene: .; j_gene: TRBJ1-1; v_gene: TRBV9; abundance: many
CDR3aa: CASSPGQTTNYGYTF; CDR3nt: TGTGCCAGCTCACCGGGACAAACTACTAACTATGGCTACACCTTC; d_gene: .; j_gene: TRBJ1-2; v_gene: TRBV18; abundance: many
CDR3aa: CASSLGPGGANTQYF; CDR3nt: TGCGCCAGCAGCTTGGGCCCGGGGGGTGCGAATACGCAGTATTTT; d_gene: TRBD2; j_gene: TRBJ2-3; v_gene: TRBV5-1; abundance: few
CDR3aa: CASSQRVSTDTQYF; CDR3nt: TGTGCCAGCAGCCAACGGGTGAGCACAGATACGCAGTATTTT; d_gene: .; j_gene: TRBJ2-3; v_gene: TRBV3-1; abundance: few
CDR3aa: CAINQAGSSYEQYF; CDR3nt: TGTGCCATCAATCAGGCGGGAAGCTCCTACGAGCAGTACTTC; d_gene: .; j_gene: TRBJ2-7; v_gene: TRBV10-3; abundance: few
CDR3aa: CASSLRIDPEAFF; CDR3nt: TGTGCCAGCAGTTTACGGATAGATCCTGAAGCTTTCTTT; d_gene: .; j_gene: TRBJ1-1; v_gene: TRBV28; abundance: many
CDR3aa: CASRGARPNEQFF; CDR3nt: TGTGCCAGCAGGGGAGCTCGCCCCAATGAGCAGTTCTTC; d_gene: .; j_gene: TRBJ2-1; v_gene: TRBV12-3/TRBV12-4; abundance: .
CDR3aa: CASSEKQGSYNEQFF; CDR3nt: TGTGCCAGCAGTGAAAAACAGGGTTCCTACAATGAGCAGTTCTTC; d_gene: .; j_gene: TRBJ2-1; v_gene: TRBV6-1; abundance: .
CDR3aa: CASSQDSGGLRTQYF; CDR3nt: TGCGCCAGCAGCCAAGATAGCGGGGGTCTCCGTACGCAGTATTTT; d_gene: TRBD2; j_gene: TRBJ2-3; v_gene: TRBV4-1; abundance: .
CDR3aa: CASSSLGTSGHNEQFF; CDR3nt: TGTGCCAGCAGCTCCCTAGGGACTAGCGGGCACAATGAGCAGTTCTTC; d_gene: TRBD2; j_gene: TRBJ2-1; v_gene: TRBV13; abundance: .
CDR3aa: CASSELIGTLNYGYTF; CDR3nt: TGTGCCAGCAGTGAATTGATTGGGACCCTCAACTATGGCTACACCTTC; d_gene: .; j_gene: TRBJ1-2; v_gene: TRBV6-1; abundance: few
CDR3aa: CASSTPTSGRGHEQFF; CDR3nt: TGTGCCAGCAGCACCCCGACTAGCGGGAGAGGGCATGAGCAGTTCTTC; d_gene: TRBD2; j_gene: TRBJ2-1; v_gene: TRBV7-9; abundance: .